Following are 27 T cell receptor beta chains from one sample sequenced in a study of cytotoxic CD8 clonotypes in ibrutinib-treated CLL. Profiling relied on immunoSEQ multiplex PCR, and the TCRdb table lists in-frame clones only, not all of them. The table shows about 120,000 clones, with approximately 56% occurring only once. This sample comprised PBMCs, obtained after 24 months of ibrutinib treatment. These TCRs come from a human donor with chronic lymphocytic leukemia.

V usage is TRBV30 and J usage is TRBJ2-7; 7 bases are shared with TRBD2. Germline trimming cut 8 bases from V and 3 bases from J; bases unmatched to any gene: 10. The germline V gene has CDR1 GTSNPN and CDR2 SVGIG (reference sequence). The CDR3 has 13 residues. The CDR3 here is CARLGEGGYEQYF. CDR3 nucleotide sequence: TGTGCCCGGCTTGGGGAGGGAGGCTACGAGCAGTACTTC.

This chain links TRBV6-5 with TRBJ2-5; TRBD2 agrees at 9 bases. V dropped 4 bases and J dropped 3; count of bases not matched to a gene: 6. Germline lookup yields CDR1 MNHEY and CDR2 SVGAGI. This CDR3 spans 15 amino acids. CDR3 amino acids: CASSFRIAGEETQYF. The CDR3 DNA is TGTGCCAGCAGTTTCCGAATAGCGGGGGAAGAGACCCAGTACTTC.

This rearrangement joins TRBV11-3 to TRBJ2-5; 10 bases map to TRBD2. V was clipped by 1 base and J by 5 bases; unmatched bases: 4. The germline V gene has CDR1 SGHNT and CDR2 YENEEA. This CDR3 region has 15 residues. In DNA, the CDR3 is TGTGCCAGCAGCTTAGTATCTAGCGGGGGTGAGACCCAGTACTTC. Translation: CASSLVSSGGETQYF.

This chain connects TRBV5-1 to TRBJ1-2; TRBD1 matches at 8 bases. CDR1 SGHRS and CDR2 YFSETQ come from the germline V gene. The CDR3 spans 14 residues. The V gene end was trimmed by 4 bases and the J gene end by 7 bases; junction bases not matched to a gene: 9. The CDR3 sequence: CASSEGQASGGYTF. CDR3 nucleotide sequence: TGCGCCAGCAGCGAGGGACAGGCAAGCGGTGGCTACACCTTC. Looking up the rest from reference TRBV5-1 and TRBJ1-2 gives the full variable domain: KAGVTQTPRYLIKTRGQQVTLSCSPISGHRSVSWYQQTPGQGLQFLFEYFSETQRNKGNFPGRFSGRQFSNSRSEMNVSTLELGDSALYLCASSEGQASGGYTFGSGTRLTVV.

This clone has a handful of counts. The V call is TRBV7-8, the J call TRBJ1-2; D remains ambiguous. Germline CDR1 is SGHVS and CDR2 is FQNEAQ. CDR3 length equals 14 residues. The V end was cut by 5 bases, the J end by 4 bases, with 14 bases between. CDR3 sequence: CASSRAAASYGYTF. DNA for the CDR3: TGTGCCAGCAGCCGAGCAGCAGCTAGCTATGGCTACACCTTC.

This clone was observed once. This chain joins TRBV10-3 and TRBJ1-2; possibly TRBD1 for D (5 bases). V gave up 7 bases and J gave up 4 bases, with 19 bases separating them. CDR1 is ENHRY and CDR2 is SYGVKD in the germline V gene. The CDR3 is 15 amino acids. CDR3 loop: CAIIPSEGLGYGYTF. The CDR3 nucleotides are TGTGCCATCATCCCTAGCGAGGGGCTCGGCTATGGCTACACCTTC.

This clone came up a few times. The chain recombines TRBV6-5 with TRBJ2-2; no definite D call. Trimming removed 5 bases from V and 2 bases from J, with 12 bases in between. CDR1 and CDR2 from the germline V gene are MNHEY and SVGAGI. This CDR3 has 15 amino acids. CDR3 DNA: TGTGCCAGCAGTCAATACTCGACAAACACCGGGGAGCTGTTTTTT. The encoded protein is CASSQYSTNTGELFF.

The rearrangement uses TRBV7-2 and TRBJ2-7; D possibly corresponds to TRBD2 (6 bases). The CDR3 is 13 amino acids. Germline V CDR1 and CDR2: SGHTA, FQGNSA. V dropped 2 bases and J dropped 5 bases, with 10 bases sitting between them. The CDR3 loop is CASSLQGLDEQYF. For the CDR3, the DNA is TGTGCCAGCAGCTTACAGGGACTGGACGAGCAGTACTTC.

This chain uses TRBV6-5 with TRBJ2-1; D gene ambiguous. CDR3 length: 15 residues. Looked up from germline, CDR1 is MNHEY and CDR2 is SVGAGI. V was trimmed by 6 bases and J by 0 bases, leaving 12 bases between them. The CDR3 loop reads CASRSLLFSYNEQFF. CDR3 sequence (DNA): TGTGCCAGCAGGTCCTTATTATTCTCCTACAATGAGCAGTTCTTC.

This clone was found a few times. V usage is TRBV7-2 and J usage is TRBJ2-3, with D possibly being TRBD1 (6 bases). This CDR3 contains 15 residues. Germline V gives CDR1 SGHTA, CDR2 FQGNSA. V was cut by 2 bases and J by 0 bases, with 9 bases left in between. CDR3 sequence (DNA): TGTGCCAGCAGCTTAAGGGGGTCTAGCACAGATACGCAGTATTTT. The encoded protein is CASSLRGSSTDTQYF.

The chain employs TRBV10-3 and TRBJ2-7; D gene uncertain. This CDR3 has 13 residues. CDR1 and CDR2 (germline): ENHRY, SYGVKD. The V end lost 2 bases, the J end lost 2 bases, and 7 bases lay between the germline ends. CDR3 region: CAISEASTYEQYF. In DNA form, the CDR3 reads TGTGCCATCAGTGAGGCGAGTACCTACGAGCAGTACTTC.

The genes are TRBV6-5 and TRBJ1-3; the match to TRBD1 covers 7 bases. In germline, CDR1 is MNHEY, CDR2 SVGAGI. Trimming cost V 6 bases and J 0 bases; bases outside gene matches: 5. The CDR3 length is 15 residues. The CDR3: CASRGQLSSGNTIYF. In nucleotides, the CDR3 is TGTGCCAGCAGGGGACAGCTAAGCTCTGGAAACACCATATATTTT.

This clone was seen ten or more times. The chain links TRBV6-5 to TRBJ2-7, with 8 bases that match TRBD2. This CDR3 is built from 14 residues. In germline, CDR1 is MNHEY, CDR2 SVGAGI. V lost 10 bases and J lost 2; bases outside the gene matches: 10. The CDR3 is CAIRSGGKPYEQYF. The CDR3 DNA is TGTGCCATTCGGAGCGGGGGTAAGCCCTACGAGCAGTACTTC.

A word on this clone: Just one base apart from a much larger clone, this may be a read error. In the same sample, other DNA sequences code for this CDR3. This chain uses TRBV5-1 with TRBJ2-7; D is possibly TRBD1 or TRBD2 (6 bases each). The CDR3 totals 15 residues. The germline V gene has CDR1 SGHRS and CDR2 YFSETQ. Trimming took 0 bases from V and 5 from J, leaving 15 bases between them. As DNA, the CDR3 is TGCGCCAGCAGCTTGGGGGGGGCCTCCCGGGACGAGCAGTACTTC. It encodes CASSLGGASRDEQYF. Full variable domain (remainder filled in from reference TRBV5-1 and TRBJ2-7): KAGVTQTPRYLIKTRGQQVTLSCSPISGHRSVSWYQQTPGQGLQFLFEYFSETQRNKGNFPGRFSGRQFSNSRSEMNVSTLELGDSALYLCASSLGGASRDEQYFGPGTRLTVT.

This clone was observed a few times. V and J are TRBV6-5 and TRBJ2-3; possible D gene TRBD2, 6 bases. The CDR3 has 14 amino acids. Germline V gene data show CDR1 as MNHEY and CDR2 as SVGAGI. Trimming left V 7 bases short and J 1 base short, with 12 bases between. CDR3 bases: TGTGCCAGCACCAGGCGGGGAGGCACAGATACGCAGTATTTT. Translation: CASTRRGGTDTQYF.

The V and J genes are TRBV7-3 and TRBJ1-1; 7 bases match TRBD1. V dropped 8 bases and J dropped 0; count of bases not matched to a gene: 3. The CDR3 loop spans 13 amino acids. Germline lookup yields CDR1 SGHTA and CDR2 FQGTGA. The CDR3 loop is CASSTGLNTEAFF. CDR3 bases: TGTGCCAGCTCGACAGGGCTGAACACTGAAGCTTTCTTT. Using reference TRBV7-3 and TRBJ1-1 for the parts outside the CDR3, the full variable domain is GAGVSQTPSNKVTEKGKYVELRCDPISGHTALYWYRQSLGQGPEFLIYFQGTGAADDSGLPNDRFFAVRPEGSVSTLKIQRTERGDSAVYLCASSTGLNTEAFFGQGTRLTVV.

The genes are TRBV7-9 and TRBJ1-6; D unclear. This CDR3 region has 12 residues. CDR1 SEHNR and CDR2 FQNEAQ come from the germline V gene (reference sequence). V dropped 5 bases and J dropped 10 bases, with 9 bases sitting between them. The CDR3 DNA reads as TGTGCCAGCAGCCCCGCCGGGTCACCCCTCCACTTT. Amino acid sequence: CASSPAGSPLHF.

This clone was seen once. The V and J genes are TRBV28 and TRBJ2-3; 9 bases fit TRBD2. The length of the CDR3 is 13 residues. CDR1 and CDR2 from the germline V gene are MDHEN and SYDVKM. V gave up 7 bases and J gave up 1 base; unmatched junction bases: 0. CDR3 nucleotides: TGTGCCAGCAAGCGGGGGGGCACAGATACGCAGTATTTT. The encoded protein is CASKRGGTDTQYF.

This clone was counted a single time. CDR3 loop: CASSLTLTGLSGANVLTF. The CDR3 bases are TGTGCCAGCAGTTTGACCTTAACAGGTCTCTCTGGGGCCAACGTCCTGACTTTC. The chain joins TRBV27 to TRBJ2-6; D may be TRBD1 (5 bases). The V gene lost 3 bases and the J gene lost 0 bases, with 15 bases spanning the gap. The V gene's germline CDR1 is MNHEY and CDR2 SMNVEV (reference sequence). The CDR3 is made up of 18 amino acids. Variable domain in full (rest from reference TRBV27 and TRBJ2-6): EAQVTQNPRYLITVTGKKLTVTCSQNMNHEYMSWYRQDPGLGLRQIYYSMNVEVTDKGDVPEGYKVSRKEKRNFPLILESPSPNQTSLYFCASSLTLTGLSGANVLTFGAGSRLTVL.

The chain has TRBV30 and TRBJ2-7, with D uncertain. CDR1 is GTSNPN, CDR2 SVGIG, per germline (reference sequence). CDR3 size: 10 residues. Trimming cost V 4 bases and J 5 bases, with 6 bases left between them. DNA for the CDR3: TGTGCCTGGATTATGAACGAGCAGTACTTC. Translating gives CAWIMNEQYF. The entire variable domain, with the rest obtained from reference TRBV30 and TRBJ2-7, is as follows: SQTIHQWPATLVQPVGSPLSLECTVEGTSNPNLYWYRQAAGRGLQLLFYSVGIGQISSEVPQNLSASRPQDRQFILSSKKLLLSDSGFYLCAWIMNEQYFGPGTRLTVT.

V and J are TRBV6-6 and TRBJ2-7; no clear D. The germline V gene encodes CDR1 MNHNY and CDR2 SVGAGI (reference sequence). V gave up 2 bases and J gave up 5 bases, with 13 bases separating them. This CDR3 is 14 amino acids long. CDR3 coding DNA: TGTGCCAGCAGTTACGGACCCCTCGCGGACGAGCAGTACTTC. The encoded protein is CASSYGPLADEQYF.

CDR3 DNA: TGCATCGGGACTAGCGGGGACGGGGAGACCCAGTACTTC. It specifies CIGTSGDGETQYF. The V call is TRBV29-1, the J call TRBJ2-5; 13 bases map to TRBD2. The CDR3 spans 13 residues. Germline lookup yields CDR1 SQVTM and CDR2 ANQGSEA. The entire variable domain, with the rest obtained from reference TRBV29-1 and TRBJ2-5, is as follows: SAVISQKPSRDICQRGTSLTIQCQVDSQVTMMFWYRQQPGQSLTLIATANQGSEATYESGFVIDKFPISRPNLTFSTLTVSNMSPEDSSIYLCIGTSGDGETQYFGPGTRLLVL.

In its sample, this clone was seen once. This sequence joins TRBV27 and TRBJ2-7, with D unresolved. This CDR3 region has 14 residues. Trimming pared 5 bases from V and 0 bases from J, leaving 11 bases between. Germline CDR1 reads MNHEY; CDR2 reads SMNVEV (reference sequence). This CDR3 is CASSADFISYEQYF. In nucleotides, the CDR3 is TGTGCCAGCAGTGCCGACTTTATCTCCTACGAGCAGTACTTC.

The chain links TRBV7-3 to TRBJ2-3; maybe TRBD2 (6 bases). The CDR3 sequence is 14 residues long. Between the trimmed V and J ends, which lost 5 bases and 2 bases, there was a span of 11 bases. Germline V gene sequence: CDR1 SGHTA, CDR2 FQGTGA. CDR3 protein: CASSQGLLTDTQYF. CDR3 nucleotides: TGTGCCAGCAGCCAGGGACTTCTCACAGATACGCAGTATTTT.

This clone showed up just a few times. CDR3 sequence: CASSGQGRGQPQHF. CDR3 DNA: TGTGCCAGCAGTGGACAGGGACGGGGTCAGCCCCAGCATTTT. This rearrangement joins TRBV2 to TRBJ1-5; 7 positions match TRBD1. The germline V gene has CDR1 SNHLY and CDR2 FYNNEI. V shed 4 bases, J shed 6 bases, and the junction held 6 bases outside the gene matches. The CDR3 is 14 amino acids.

This clone has a handful of counts. The chain uses TRBV6-1 and TRBJ1-4; 8 nucleotides agree with TRBD1. V trimming: 4 bases; J trimming: 8 bases; junction bases outside the gene matches: 9. The CDR3 is made up of 15 amino acids. The germline gives CDR1 MNHNS, CDR2 SASEGT. Here the CDR3 reads CASSGTGGMNEKLFF. The CDR3 DNA follows: TGTGCCAGCAGTGGAACAGGGGGTATGAACGAAAAACTGTTTTTT.

CDR3 loop: CASPGTGDRTTYEQYF. The DNA for the CDR3 is TGTGCCAGCCCCGGGACAGGGGATCGAACAACCTACGAGCAGTACTTC. This chain joins TRBV5-8 and TRBJ2-7; TRBD1 aligns across 10 bases. This CDR3 is built from 16 residues. Per germline, CDR1 SGHTS and CDR2 YDEGEE. The junction had 12 bases not matched to a gene; V was cut back by 7 bases and J by 2 bases.